These T cell receptor beta chains were read from a single sample in a study of Graves' ophthalmopathy and Graves' hyperthyroidism. Via MiXCR, TCRdb re-called the multiplex PCR reads, giving one row per CDR3 protein. The table lists 200,000 to 250,000 distinct CDR3 sequences, approximately 21% of them singletons. The source material was peripheral blood. The receptors originated from a woman aged 45-59 years with Graves' ophthalmopathy. Both conserved end residues are part of each CDR3. The D gene is left open where the match is weak. Some rows have no size entry. The others give once, few or many, or a class for an expanded clone.

clone size: many; V gene: TRBV18; D gene: .; J gene: TRBJ1-5; CDR3 protein: CASSPQADQPQHF; CDR3 DNA: TGTGCCAGCTCACCACAAGCAGACCAGCCCCAGCATTTT
clone size: many; V gene: TRBV7-2; D gene: .; J gene: TRBJ2-2; CDR3 protein: CASTSPVETGELFF; CDR3 DNA: TGTGCCAGCACCTCACCGGTGGAGACCGGGGAGCTGTTTTTT
clone size: .; V gene: TRBV2; D gene: TRBD1; J gene: TRBJ1-1; CDR3 protein: CASGRQGRDTEAFF; CDR3 DNA: TGTGCCAGCGGCAGACAGGGGAGGGACACTGAAGCTTTCTTT
clone size: many; V gene: TRBV20-1; D gene: TRBD1; J gene: TRBJ1-2; CDR3 protein: CSATDRGLVYGYTF; CDR3 DNA: TGCAGTGCTACAGACAGGGGGCTTGTCTATGGCTACACCTTC
clone size: many; V gene: TRBV7-2; D gene: TRBD2; J gene: TRBJ2-5; CDR3 protein: CASSLGFSGILETQYF; CDR3 DNA: TGTGCCAGCAGCTTAGGTTTTAGCGGGATTTTGGAGACCCAGTACTTC
clone size: once; V gene: TRBV24-1; D gene: .; J gene: TRBJ1-1; CDR3 protein: CATSDSVEAFF; CDR3 DNA: TGTGCCACCAGTGATTCCGTCGAAGCTTTCTTT
clone size: many; V gene: TRBV6-5; D gene: .; J gene: TRBJ2-3; CDR3 protein: CASSTTGFSTDTQYF; CDR3 DNA: TGTGCCAGCAGTACTACTGGGTTCAGCACAGATACGCAGTATTTT
clone size: many; V gene: TRBV29-1; D gene: TRBD2; J gene: TRBJ2-5; CDR3 protein: CSVGVFTSGVILQETQYF; CDR3 DNA: TGCAGCGTTGGTGTATTTACTAGCGGGGTTATACTTCAAGAGACCCAGTACTTC
clone size: .; V gene: TRBV27; D gene: TRBD1; J gene: TRBJ1-1; CDR3 protein: CASAPHRGQSWRTEAFF; CDR3 DNA: TGTGCCAGCGCCCCCCACAGGGGGCAAAGCTGGCGGACTGAAGCTTTCTTT
clone size: few; V gene: TRBV7-3; D gene: .; J gene: TRBJ1-1; CDR3 protein: CASSLGYNTEAFF; CDR3 DNA: TGTGCCAGCAGCCTAGGGTACAACACTGAAGCTTTCTTT
clone size: many; V gene: TRBV7-9; D gene: .; J gene: TRBJ1-5; CDR3 protein: CASSSDGRNQPQHF; CDR3 DNA: TGTGCCAGCAGCTCGGACGGCCGCAATCAGCCCCAGCATTTT
clone size: many; V gene: TRBV2; D gene: .; J gene: TRBJ1-2; CDR3 protein: CASSGRPDRGYTF; CDR3 DNA: TGTGCCAGCAGTGGGAGGCCGGACCGTGGCTACACCTTC
clone size: many; V gene: TRBV20-1; D gene: TRBD1; J gene: TRBJ1-1; CDR3 protein: CSAGSDRKGTEAFF; CDR3 DNA: TGCAGTGCTGGTTCGGACAGGAAGGGGACTGAAGCTTTCTTT
clone size: many; V gene: TRBV6-1; D gene: .; J gene: TRBJ2-5; CDR3 protein: CASTPRRGWETQYF; CDR3 DNA: TGTGCCAGCACCCCGAGGCGCGGTTGGGAGACCCAGTACTTC
clone size: few; V gene: TRBV4-1; D gene: TRBD1; J gene: TRBJ1-5; CDR3 protein: CASSQVWQGAGVGNQPQHF; CDR3 DNA: TGCGCCAGCAGCCAAGTCTGGCAGGGGGCCGGGGTCGGCAATCAGCCCCAGCATTTT
clone size: .; V gene: TRBV12-3/TRBV12-4; D gene: .; J gene: TRBJ1-6; CDR3 protein: CASSPGTSNSPLHF; CDR3 DNA: TGTGCCAGCAGTCCCGGGACAAGCAACTCACCCCTCCACTTT
clone size: .; V gene: TRBV28; D gene: TRBD1; J gene: TRBJ2-6; CDR3 protein: CASSFDRAFSGANVLTF; CDR3 DNA: TGTGCCAGCAGTTTTGACAGGGCTTTCTCTGGGGCCAACGTCCTGACTTTC
clone size: many; V gene: TRBV5-1; D gene: TRBD2; J gene: TRBJ2-7; CDR3 protein: CASSLVASGSEQYF; CDR3 DNA: TGCGCCAGCAGCTTGGTAGCTAGCGGGAGCGAGCAGTACTTC
clone size: many; V gene: TRBV10-1; D gene: .; J gene: TRBJ2-7; CDR3 protein: CASSRGGEQYF; CDR3 DNA: TGCGCCAGCAGCAGGGGGGGCGAGCAGTACTTC
clone size: many; V gene: TRBV18; D gene: TRBD1; J gene: TRBJ2-5; CDR3 protein: CASSPRQGQETQYF; CDR3 DNA: TGTGCCAGCTCACCAAGACAGGGACAGGAGACCCAGTACTTC
clone size: .; V gene: TRBV12-3/TRBV12-4; D gene: TRBD2; J gene: TRBJ2-5; CDR3 protein: CASSPGTSGRVTQYF; CDR3 DNA: TGTGCCAGCAGTCCCGGGACTAGCGGGAGGGTAACCCAGTACTTC
clone size: many; V gene: TRBV6-2/TRBV6-3; D gene: .; J gene: TRBJ2-1; CDR3 protein: CASRDSSFLDNEQFF; CDR3 DNA: TGTGCCAGCAGAGACAGCTCCTTCCTAGACAATGAGCAGTTCTTC
clone size: many; V gene: TRBV7-9; D gene: .; J gene: TRBJ1-3; CDR3 protein: CASSRISGNTIYF; CDR3 DNA: TGTGCCAGCAGCCGTATTTCCGGAAACACCATATATTTT
clone size: .; V gene: TRBV18; D gene: TRBD2; J gene: TRBJ2-7; CDR3 protein: CASSPRLAGGDEQYF; CDR3 DNA: TGTGCCAGCTCACCACGCCTAGCGGGAGGTGACGAGCAGTACTTC
clone size: .; V gene: TRBV20-1; D gene: .; J gene: TRBJ2-7; CDR3 protein: CSAALPRQSGQYF; CDR3 DNA: TGCAGTGCTGCCCTACCCCGACAGTCAGGGCAGTACTTC
clone size: once; V gene: TRBV12-3/TRBV12-4; D gene: TRBD1; J gene: TRBJ2-5; CDR3 protein: CASGNRGKFETQYF; CDR3 DNA: TGTGCCAGCGGTAACAGGGGAAAGTTTGAGACCCAGTACTTC
clone size: many; V gene: TRBV19; D gene: TRBD1; J gene: TRBJ1-1; CDR3 protein: CASSRRQGALPEAFF; CDR3 DNA: TGTGCCAGTAGTAGGCGACAGGGGGCGCTTCCTGAAGCTTTCTTT
clone size: .; V gene: TRBV2; D gene: .; J gene: TRBJ2-2; CDR3 protein: CASIDRVGELFF; CDR3 DNA: TGTGCCAGCATCGATAGGGTCGGGGAGCTGTTTTTT
clone size: many; V gene: TRBV6-5; D gene: .; J gene: TRBJ1-1; CDR3 protein: CASLRVLGEAFF; CDR3 DNA: TGTGCCAGCTTAAGGGTCCTGGGGGAAGCTTTCTTT
clone size: .; V gene: TRBV7-9; D gene: TRBD1; J gene: TRBJ2-7; CDR3 protein: CASGQENSYEQYF; CDR3 DNA: TGTGCCAGCGGACAGGAGAACTCCTACGAGCAGTACTTC
clone size: many; V gene: TRBV15; D gene: TRBD2; J gene: TRBJ2-7; CDR3 protein: CATSRDLGGSNEQYF; CDR3 DNA: TGTGCCACCAGCAGAGACCTTGGCGGGAGTAACGAGCAGTACTTC
clone size: many; V gene: TRBV19; D gene: .; J gene: TRBJ1-1; CDR3 protein: CASSIEGALNTEAFF; CDR3 DNA: TGTGCCAGTAGTATAGAGGGGGCCTTGAACACTGAAGCTTTCTTT
clone size: .; V gene: TRBV28; D gene: .; J gene: TRBJ1-6; CDR3 protein: CASSLQVQNSPLHF; CDR3 DNA: TGTGCCAGCAGTTTACAGGTACAGAATTCACCCCTCCACTTT
clone size: many; V gene: TRBV7-2; D gene: .; J gene: TRBJ2-5; CDR3 protein: CASSQAQQETQYF; CDR3 DNA: TGTGCCAGCAGCCAGGCCCAGCAAGAGACCCAGTACTTC
clone size: many; V gene: TRBV6-1; D gene: TRBD1; J gene: TRBJ1-6; CDR3 protein: CASSENRGQSPLHF; CDR3 DNA: TGTGCCAGCAGTGAGAACAGGGGGCAATCACCCCTCCACTTT
clone size: few; V gene: TRBV19; D gene: .; J gene: TRBJ2-7; CDR3 protein: CASSITGGVRAYEQYF; CDR3 DNA: TGTGCCAGTAGTATAACGGGTGGGGTCCGCGCCTACGAGCAGTACTTC
clone size: .; V gene: TRBV27; D gene: .; J gene: TRBJ2-5; CDR3 protein: CASSSPATGQETQYF; CDR3 DNA: TGTGCCAGCAGTTCTCCCGCGACAGGACAAGAGACCCAGTACTTC
clone size: many; V gene: TRBV28; D gene: .; J gene: TRBJ1-1; CDR3 protein: CASSAPRGMTEAFF; CDR3 DNA: TGTGCCAGCAGTGCCCCGAGGGGGATGACTGAAGCTTTCTTT
clone size: many; V gene: TRBV6-1; D gene: TRBD1; J gene: TRBJ1-1; CDR3 protein: CASKTGGNTEAFF; CDR3 DNA: TGTGCCAGCAAGACAGGGGGGAACACTGAAGCTTTCTTT
clone size: few; V gene: TRBV5-1; D gene: .; J gene: TRBJ1-5; CDR3 protein: CASSLEGLNQPQHF; CDR3 DNA: TGCGCCAGCAGCTTGGAGGGGTTAAATCAGCCCCAGCATTTT
clone size: many; V gene: TRBV13; D gene: TRBD1; J gene: TRBJ2-7; CDR3 protein: CASRWQGTGSYEQYF; CDR3 DNA: TGTGCCAGCCGGTGGCAGGGGACAGGATCCTACGAGCAGTACTTC
clone size: .; V gene: TRBV11-1; D gene: TRBD1; J gene: TRBJ1-1; CDR3 protein: CASSLGSGGMDTEAFF; CDR3 DNA: TGTGCCAGCAGCTTGGGGTCAGGGGGCATGGACACTGAAGCTTTCTTT
clone size: many; V gene: TRBV5-1; D gene: .; J gene: TRBJ1-2; CDR3 protein: CASSFRDPSNYGYTF; CDR3 DNA: TGCGCCAGCAGCTTCCGGGACCCCTCTAACTATGGCTACACCTTC
clone size: many; V gene: TRBV15; D gene: .; J gene: TRBJ1-2; CDR3 protein: CATSRSGRGGSRTTYGYTF; CDR3 DNA: TGTGCCACCAGCAGATCCGGGAGGGGTGGCAGTCGAACAACCTATGGCTACACCTTC
clone size: .; V gene: TRBV6-5; D gene: .; J gene: TRBJ1-2; CDR3 protein: CASSYSRRTVGDGYTF; CDR3 DNA: TGTGCCAGCAGTTACTCGAGGAGGACTGTCGGAGATGGCTACACCTTC
clone size: many; V gene: TRBV24-1; D gene: .; J gene: TRBJ2-7; CDR3 protein: CATSEGALYEQYF; CDR3 DNA: TGTGCCACCAGTGAGGGAGCCCTATACGAGCAGTACTTC
clone size: many; V gene: TRBV20-1; D gene: TRBD1; J gene: TRBJ1-1; CDR3 protein: CSAGRGQGDTEAFF; CDR3 DNA: TGCAGTGCCGGAAGAGGACAGGGAGACACTGAAGCTTTCTTT
clone size: many; V gene: TRBV6-1; D gene: TRBD1; J gene: TRBJ2-7; CDR3 protein: CASSEWGQGRTYEQYF; CDR3 DNA: TGTGCCAGCAGTGAATGGGGACAGGGGAGGACCTACGAGCAGTACTTC
clone size: many; V gene: TRBV29-1; D gene: TRBD1; J gene: TRBJ2-7; CDR3 protein: CSVRTSGTGSGQYF; CDR3 DNA: TGCAGCGTTAGAACCTCCGGGACAGGGAGCGGGCAGTACTTC
clone size: few; V gene: TRBV11-2; D gene: TRBD2; J gene: TRBJ2-7; CDR3 protein: CASSFGSGRLSYEQYF; CDR3 DNA: TGTGCCAGCAGCTTCGGTAGCGGGCGCCTCTCCTACGAGCAGTACTTC
clone size: many; V gene: TRBV20-1; D gene: TRBD2; J gene: TRBJ2-7; CDR3 protein: CSQTPIGTGGGYEQYF; CDR3 DNA: TGCAGCCAAACGCCCATAGGGACGGGGGGTGGCTACGAGCAGTACTTC
clone size: many; V gene: TRBV28; D gene: .; J gene: TRBJ2-2; CDR3 protein: CASSLLGIGDTGELFF; CDR3 DNA: TGTGCCAGCAGTTTATTGGGTATCGGGGACACCGGGGAGCTGTTTTTT